This T cell receptor beta chain was observed in a study of shared clonotypes between healthy human individuals. Study-wide results and limits: Richness estimates generally favored naive over memory subsets.

Remarks on this clone: Its antigen is unidentified.

For each subset, genomic DNA was distributed in equal portions over several immunoSEQ plates. TCRdb's copy holds only in-frame clones and misses some; the assay was immunoSEQ multiplex PCR. This sample has nearly 2 million clones, with about 95% found just once. CDR3 length: 17 residues. V gave up 4 bases and J gave up 4 bases, with 22 bases separating them. Germline lookup yields CDR1 LNHDA and CDR2 SQIVND (reference sequence). Naive CD8 cells, CD45RO-negative and positively selected for CCR7, excluded terminally differentiated effector memory CD45RA+ cells. The receptor comes from a man in his late teens or twenties in good health. The sample was naive CD8+ T cells sorted from blood. This chain connects TRBV19 to TRBJ1-2, with D tentatively TRBD1 (5 bases). CDR3 bases: TGTGCCAGTAGTAAGTTTTCTATCGGGACGGCTTCCTATGGCTACACCTTC. Protein: CASSKFSIGTASYGYTF.